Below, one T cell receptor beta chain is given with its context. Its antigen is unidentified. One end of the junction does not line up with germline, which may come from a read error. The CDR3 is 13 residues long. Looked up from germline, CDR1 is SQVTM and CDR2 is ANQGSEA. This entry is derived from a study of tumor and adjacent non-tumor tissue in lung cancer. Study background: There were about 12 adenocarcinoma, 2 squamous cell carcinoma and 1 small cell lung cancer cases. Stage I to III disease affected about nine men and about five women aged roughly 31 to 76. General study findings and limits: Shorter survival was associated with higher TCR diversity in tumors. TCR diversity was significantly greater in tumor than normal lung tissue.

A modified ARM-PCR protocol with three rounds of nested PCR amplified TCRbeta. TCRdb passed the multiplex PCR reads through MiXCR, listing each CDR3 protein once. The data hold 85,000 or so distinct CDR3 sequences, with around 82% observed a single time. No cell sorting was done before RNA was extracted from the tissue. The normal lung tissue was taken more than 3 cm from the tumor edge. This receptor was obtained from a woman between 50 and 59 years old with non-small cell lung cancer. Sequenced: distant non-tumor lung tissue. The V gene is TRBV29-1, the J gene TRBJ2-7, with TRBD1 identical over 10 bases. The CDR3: CSVATGQGIEQYF. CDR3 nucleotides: TGCAGTGTTGCGACGGGACAGGGGATTGAGCAGTACTTC.